The entry below gives a single T cell receptor beta chain sequence along with its context. The data were obtained in a study of blood T cell repertoires in COVID-19. Background on the study: Sources were T cells, B-cell-depleted T cells, or PBMCs; the material itself was cDNA or gDNA.

Original processing methods: Amplification of reference gene primers provided the estimated nucleated cell counts. Produced via immunoSEQ multiplex PCR; TCRdb's table is partial and in-frame only. V and J calls and clone size come straight from that table; D and trimming were deduced from the DNA. The sample yields a few hundred thousand clones, 70% to 85% seen once. CDR1 and CDR2 from the germline V gene are SGHAT and FQNNGV. The trim removed 5 bases at V and 4 bases at J, leaving 11 bases unmatched. The CDR3 runs 15 residues. V and J are TRBV11-2 and TRBJ2-7; 7 bases line up with TRBD1. Material: peripheral blood. The clonotype comes from a woman aged 40 to 50 who had recovered from COVID-19. In DNA, the CDR3 is TGTGCCAGCAGCCTAATGACCGGGACAGTTTACGAGCAGTACTTC. It is translated as CASSLMTGTVYEQYF.